Described below is a single T cell receptor (beta chain) sequence and its context. The use of a sample-barcoded 5' primer and a J-beta primer mix characterized a second PCR of 7 to 11 cycles. TCRdb called the 5' RACE reads again in MiXCR, with one record for every CDR3 protein. The sample has hundreds of thousands of distinct CDR3 sequences, around 45% seen once; the top ten hold under 35%. In germline, CDR1 is SGHVT, CDR2 SQSDAQ. The CDR3 length is 15 residues. V lost 6 bases, J lost 7 bases, and 19 bases lay in between. The record originates from a study of blood T cells in healthy people across ages.

This TCR derives from a woman aged 55-75 years in good health. This chain connects TRBV7-4 to TRBJ2-4; D possibly uses TRBD1 or TRBD2 (5 bases each). The sample taken for sequencing was blood. The CDR3 DNA follows: TGTGCCAGCAGGCGCTCAGGGCGTGAGGGGAACATTCAGTACTTC. This translates into CASRRSGREGNIQYF.